These 8 T cell receptor beta chains were sequenced from one sample in a study of OX40 agonist ivuxolimab in advanced cancers. Here immunoSEQ multiplex PCR was the method, and the copy in TCRdb shows in-frame clones only, minus some. The repertoire holds approximately 30,000 clones, less than 90% seen once, with more than 20% in the top ten. The sequencing here drew on CD4+ or CD8+ T cells sorted from blood, taken in a trial of the OX40 agonist ivuxolimab. Source of these receptors: an adult with an advanced solid tumor such as melanoma, head and neck, liver or kidney cancer.

This chain uses TRBV14 with TRBJ2-7, with 10 bases aligning to TRBD1. The CDR3 is 14 residues long. V trimming: 1 base; J trimming: 4 bases; junction bases outside the gene matches: 1. The germline V gene has CDR1 SGHDN and CDR2 FVKESK. The CDR3 nucleotides read TGTGCCAGCAGCCAAGGACAGGGGGCGTACGAGCAGTACTTC. The encoded protein is CASSQGQGAYEQYF.

The chain employs TRBV9 and TRBJ2-4; D not resolved. The germline V and J ends were trimmed by 3 bases and 8 bases, with 12 bases remaining between them. The CDR3 loop spans 13 amino acids. In germline, CDR1 is SGDLS, CDR2 YYNGEE. The CDR3 spells CASSAYESDIQYF. The CDR3 DNA reads TGTGCCAGCAGCGCCTACGAGTCGGACATTCAGTACTTC. Combining the CDR3 with reference TRBV9 and TRBJ2-4 gives the whole variable domain DSGVTQTPKHLITATGQRVTLRCSPRSGDLSVYWYQQSLDQGLQFLIQYYNGEERAKGNILERFSAQQFPDLHSELNLSSLELGDSALYFCASSAYESDIQYFGAGTRLSVL.

The V gene is TRBV29-1, the J gene TRBJ2-5; 7 nucleotides align to TRBD2. The CDR3 has 14 amino acids. CDR1 is SQVTM, CDR2 ANQGSEA, per germline. The trim removed 3 bases at V and 4 bases at J, leaving 8 bases unmatched. This CDR3 is CSVELLPGGETQYF. The CDR3 DNA follows: TGCAGCGTTGAGCTCCTACCGGGGGGAGAGACCCAGTACTTC.

V is TRBV11-2 and J is TRBJ2-5; no reliable D call. The CDR3 loop spans 14 amino acids. V dropped 5 bases and J dropped 1 base, with 11 bases sitting between them. The V gene's germline CDR1 is SGHAT and CDR2 FQNNGV. CDR3 sequence (DNA): TGTGCCAGCAGCCCCGGTCCAGCCCAAGAGACCCAGTACTTC. Its protein is CASSPGPAQETQYF.

V usage is TRBV25-1 and J usage is TRBJ1-1; D is unclear. CDR3 length: 13 residues. CDR1 is MGHDK and CDR2 is SYGVNS in the germline V gene. V was pared by 2 bases and J by 5 bases, with 9 bases between. CDR3: CASSELGKTEAFF. As DNA, the CDR3 is TGTGCCAGCAGTGAACTGGGGAAGACTGAAGCTTTCTTT.

The rearrangement uses TRBV4-3 and TRBJ1-2; D perhaps matches TRBD1 (5 bases). Between the trimmed V and J ends, which lost 0 bases and 4 bases, there was a span of 12 bases. Germline assignment: CDR1 LGHNA and CDR2 YSLEER. The CDR3 has 15 residues. CDR3 sequence (DNA): TGCGCCAGCAGCCAAGATCCCCACAGGCTCTATGGCTACACCTTC. This codes for CASSQDPHRLYGYTF.

The V and J genes are TRBV5-1 and TRBJ2-3; no reliable D call. V was pared by 3 bases and J by 1 base, with 15 bases between. In germline, CDR1 is SGHRS, CDR2 YFSETQ. The CDR3 totals 16 residues. The CDR3 region has the DNA TGCGCCAGCAGCTCCCAACGGCCGCCTGGCACAGATACGCAGTATTTT. Translating gives CASSSQRPPGTDTQYF.

This clone was observed a few times. The chain couples TRBV4-3 to TRBJ2-1; 8 bases align to TRBD2. This CDR3 region has 16 residues. With V trimmed by 0 bases and J by 5 bases, 6 bases remained unmatched. Germline CDR1 LGHNA, CDR2 YSLEER. This CDR3 is CASSQDAAGGNNEQFF. The CDR3 region has the DNA TGCGCCAGCAGCCAAGATGCGGCGGGGGGAAACAATGAGCAGTTCTTC.